This T cell receptor beta chain was sequenced in a study of CD8+ T cells in alopecia areata. Study-level findings and limits: On tofacitinib, scalp clonality and expanded CD8+ clones among top 100 fell significantly.

Treatment of the sample: oral pan-JAK inhibitor, 5-10 mg twice daily. In regard to this clone: Its antigen remains unknown.

Sequencing relied on a cDNA template that was reverse transcribed from extracted RNA. Profiled with immunoSEQ multiplex PCR; TCRdb holds only in-frame clones, not every one. The table includes 190,000 or so clones, 55% to 70% detected once. The CDR3 extends over 14 amino acids. Trimming took off 0 bases at V and 4 bases at J, with 12 bases between the two ends. The germline V gene encodes CDR1 GTSNPN and CDR2 SVGIG (reference sequence). The genes are TRBV30 and TRBJ1-2; D might be TRBD1 (5 bases). This specimen consisted of CD4+ T cells sorted from blood, obtained at week 4, from a patient treated with tofacitinib. The origin of this receptor is a human donor with alopecia areata. CDR3 DNA: TGTGCCTGGAGTGTAGGCCAGGGACCCTATGGCTACACCTTC. Its translation is CAWSVGQGPYGYTF. Filled out from reference TRBV30 and TRBJ1-2, the complete variable domain reads SQTIHQWPATLVQPVGSPLSLECTVEGTSNPNLYWYRQAAGRGLQLLFYSVGIGQISSEVPQNLSASRPQDRQFILSSKKLLLSDSGFYLCAWSVGQGPYGYTFGSGTRLTVV.